This TCR beta chain comes out of a study of cytomegalovirus exposure and HLA in healthy donors. Study-wide findings and caveats: DRB1 showed the most TCR associations and HLA-C the fewest in a later analysis, as rates varied by HLA locus.

Researchers ran the PCR with 60 Vbeta and 13 Jbeta primers. Per the study methods: As a later analysis found, there were about 80 million unique TCR beta chains, of which roughly 11 million were shared. Data came from immunoSEQ multiplex PCR; TCRdb stores just in-frame clones and leaves some out. V and J calls and clone size come straight from that table; D and trimming were deduced from the DNA. The sample includes around 150,000 clones, 70% to 80% of them seen just once. V was clipped by 5 bases and J by 5 bases; unmatched bases: 7. Germline V CDR1 and CDR2: LNHDA, SQIVND (reference sequence). The CDR3 extends over 15 amino acids. Details on this clone: Its specificity is unknown.

The receptor was derived from a man aged 30-40 years in good health and CMV-seronegative. The chain has TRBV19 and TRBJ2-7, with 12 bases fitting TRBD1. Sequencing was carried out using PBMCs. The CDR3 DNA reads TGTGCCAGTAGTCCCCTGGGACAGGGGGCCCACGAGCAGTACTTC. Amino acid sequence: CASSPLGQGAHEQYF.